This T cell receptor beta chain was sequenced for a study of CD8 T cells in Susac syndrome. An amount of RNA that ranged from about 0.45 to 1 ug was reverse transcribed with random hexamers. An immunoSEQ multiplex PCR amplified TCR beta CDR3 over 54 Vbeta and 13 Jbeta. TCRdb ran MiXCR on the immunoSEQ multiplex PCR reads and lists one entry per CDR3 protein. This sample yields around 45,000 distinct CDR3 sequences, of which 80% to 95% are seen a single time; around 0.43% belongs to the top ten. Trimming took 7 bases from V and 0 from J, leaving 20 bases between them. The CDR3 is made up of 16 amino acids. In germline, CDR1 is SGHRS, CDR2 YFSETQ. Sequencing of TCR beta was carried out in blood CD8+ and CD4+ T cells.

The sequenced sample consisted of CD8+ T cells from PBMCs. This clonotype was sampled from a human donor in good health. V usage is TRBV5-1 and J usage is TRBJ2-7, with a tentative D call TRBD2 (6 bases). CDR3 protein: CASAPMSGSSSYEQYF. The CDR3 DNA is TGCGCCAGCGCACCCATGAGCGGGTCGAGCTCCTACGAGCAGTACTTC.